These 7 T cell receptor beta chains came from one sample sequenced in a study of T cell responses to AZD1222 COVID-19 vaccine. Libraries were prepared by immunoSEQ multiplex PCR; TCRdb keeps only in-frame clonotypes and omits some of them. The data hold over 95,000 clones, with about 87% observed a single time. Here the sequenced sample was peripheral blood, taken on day 0 of AZD1222 vaccination. The receptors here all came from an adult in good health.

V usage is TRBV6-5 and J usage is TRBJ1-1; the D is unclear. The CDR3 extends over 12 amino acids. V was shortened by 0 bases and J by 7 bases, with 6 bases between the two germline ends. Per germline, CDR1 MNHEY and CDR2 SVGAGI. This CDR3 reads CASSYSKGEAFF. CDR3 in DNA: TGTGCCAGCAGTTACTCGAAGGGTGAAGCTTTCTTT.

The V call is TRBV6-5, the J call TRBJ2-3; D not certain. CDR1 is MNHEY, CDR2 SVGAGI, per germline. Trimming cost V 0 bases and J 3 bases, with 4 bases left between them. The CDR3 has 13 residues. CDR3 coding DNA: TGTGCCAGCAGTTACTCCGGGACAGATACGCAGTATTTT. It codes for CASSYSGTDTQYF.

The CDR3 DNA follows: TGCGCCAGCAGCGCGAGCGGGTCCAACACCGGGGAGCTGTTTTTT. Its translation: CASSASGSNTGELFF. The chain combines TRBV5-1 with TRBJ2-2; D might be TRBD2 (6 bases). Trimming pared 4 bases from V and 2 bases from J, leaving 12 bases between. The CDR3 is 15 amino acids. In germline, CDR1 is SGHRS, CDR2 YFSETQ.

The chain joins TRBV3-1 (or the pseudogene TRBV3-2) to TRBJ1-2, with D uncertain. The CDR3 runs 13 residues. V was clipped by 3 bases and J by 5 bases, with 10 bases between them. Germline V CDR1 and CDR2: LGHDT, YNNKEL (reference sequence). CDR3 sequence: CASSQGLGYGYTF. CDR3 in DNA: TGTGCCAGCAGCCAGGGGTTGGGTTATGGCTACACCTTC.

The chain recombines TRBV2 with TRBJ1-2; 9 bases line up with TRBD1. The V segment lost 3 bases and the J segment 12 bases; nucleotides outside the gene matches: 5. Germline V CDR1 and CDR2: SNHLY, FYNNEI. The CDR3 loop spans 12 amino acids. This CDR3 reads CASSEDRGWNTF. In DNA form, the CDR3 reads TGTGCCAGCAGTGAGGACAGGGGATGGAACACCTTC.

The chain carries TRBV28 and TRBJ2-1, with D perhaps matching TRBD2 (6 bases). Trimming took off 3 bases at V and 9 bases at J, with 12 bases between the two ends. The CDR3 covers 13 residues. From germline, CDR1 is MDHEN and CDR2 SYDVKM. CDR3 protein: CASSLTSLPEQFF. The CDR3 DNA follows: TGTGCCAGCAGTTTGACTAGTTTGCCTGAGCAGTTCTTC.

The chain couples TRBV19 to TRBJ2-7, with 10 positions matching TRBD2. The CDR3 has 14 amino acids. The germline V gene encodes CDR1 LNHDA and CDR2 SQIVND (reference sequence). V was clipped by 8 bases and J by 0 bases; unmatched bases: 4. CDR3 coding DNA: TGTGCCAGTTCTCGACTAGCGGGCTCCTACGAGCAGTACTTC. Residues: CASSRLAGSYEQYF.